The 12 T cell receptor beta chains below come from one sample, sequenced in a study of blood T cell repertoires in COVID-19. TCRdb's copy holds only in-frame clones and misses some; the assay was immunoSEQ multiplex PCR. The repertoire consists of over 110,000 clones, with 65% to 90% occurring once and the leading ten covering about 9.4%. Sample: peripheral blood. These receptor sequences come from a man in his sixties with active or convalescent COVID-19.

The chain couples TRBV6-1 to TRBJ2-7; TRBD1 might be the D (6 bases). This CDR3 region has 15 residues. The ends were cut back, 1 base at V and 3 bases at J, with 13 bases in the middle. Germline lookup yields CDR1 MNHNS and CDR2 SASEGT. In nucleotides, the CDR3 is TGTGCCAGCAGTGAAGGAATGAACAGGGACTACGAGCAGTACGTC. Protein: CASSEGMNRDYEQYV.

The V and J genes are TRBV19 and TRBJ2-7; TRBD1 matches at 7 bases. V was pared by 5 bases and J by 6 bases, with 22 bases of the junction left unmatched. Germline V gene data show CDR1 as LNHDA and CDR2 as SQIVND (reference sequence). The CDR3 is 18 residues long. For the CDR3, the DNA is TGTGCCAGTAGTGTCCGATCCCCGACCGGGACAGCTTTCTCCGAGCAGTACTTC. It translates to CASSVRSPTGTAFSEQYF.

In its sample, this clone was seen once. The gene calls are TRBV14 and TRBJ2-7, with a tentative D call TRBD1 (5 bases). CDR3 length: 14 residues. Trimming shortened V by 3 bases and J by 1 base, and 10 bases separated the two germline ends. The germline V gene encodes CDR1 SGHDN and CDR2 FVKESK. The CDR3 reads CASSQDDRSYEQYV. CDR3 bases: TGTGCCAGCAGCCAGGACGACAGATCCTACGAGCAGTACGTC.

The V gene is TRBV4-1, the J gene TRBJ1-5; 9 bases are a match to TRBD1. The germline gives CDR1 MGHRA, CDR2 YSYEKL. The CDR3 length is 16 residues. V lost 3 bases, J lost 1 base, and 4 bases stayed unmatched. CDR3 nucleotide sequence: TGCGCCAGCAGCCAGGGACAGGGTGGGAGCAATCAGCCCCAGCATTTT. This translates into CASSQGQGGSNQPQHF.

The chain uses TRBV12-1 and TRBJ1-5. TRBV12-1 is a pseudogene. This CDR3 has 16 amino acids. DNA for the CDR3: TGTGCCAGCAGCTTTATACTGACTGATAGCAATCAGCCCCAGCATTTT. It yields the protein CASSFILTDSNQPQHF.

CDR3 in DNA: TGCAGTGCTAGTCGACAGTACAATGAGCAGTTCTTC. Protein product: CSASRQYNEQFF. The chain combines TRBV20-1 with TRBJ2-1; TRBD1 might be the D (5 bases). The ends were cut back, 3 bases at V and 4 bases at J, with 7 bases in the middle. Germline CDR1 reads DFQATT; CDR2 reads SNEGSKA (reference sequence). This CDR3 spans 12 amino acids.

This chain links TRBV6-5 with TRBJ2-3; TRBD2 agrees at 9 bases. Germline trimming cut 0 bases from V and 6 bases from J; bases unmatched to any gene: 4. Germline V gene lookup returns CDR1 MNHEY and CDR2 SVGAGI. This CDR3 spans 15 amino acids. CDR3: CASSYSWREGDTQYF. The CDR3 DNA follows: TGTGCCAGCAGTTACTCGTGGCGGGAGGGGGATACGCAGTATTTT.

This clone appeared a single time. J is TRBJ2-5 and V is TRBV5-4; 7 bases align to TRBD1. With 4 bases clipped from V and 2 bases from J, the junction kept 5 bases outside the gene matches. CDR1 and CDR2 from the germline V gene are SGHNT and YYREEE (reference sequence). This CDR3 is built from 14 residues. The CDR3 here is CASSNRQGQETQYF. The CDR3 nucleotides read TGTGCCAGCAGCAACCGACAGGGACAAGAGACCCAGTACTTC.

V gene TRBV2 combines with J gene TRBJ2-2; 7 nucleotides match TRBD2. The V gene's germline CDR1 is SNHLY and CDR2 FYNNEI. V trimming: 7 bases; J trimming: 0 bases; junction bases outside the gene matches: 2. This CDR3 is 14 amino acids long. The CDR3 region has the DNA TGTGCCAGCATCCTAGCGGCGAACACCGGGGAGCTGTTTTTT. Translating it yields CASILAANTGELFF.

The rearrangement uses TRBV7-2 and TRBJ2-7; 9 bases match TRBD2. There are 17 residues in the CDR3. V lost 2 bases to trimming and J lost 0 bases; unmatched junction nucleotides: 8. The germline gives CDR1 SGHTA, CDR2 FQGNSA. The CDR3: CASSLRNLAGLSYEQYF. CDR3 nucleotides: TGTGCCAGCAGCTTAAGGAATCTAGCGGGGCTCTCCTACGAGCAGTACTTC.

This rearrangement joins TRBV10-3 to TRBJ1-5; D might be TRBD1 (5 bases). Trimming took off 0 bases at V and 0 bases at J, with 9 bases between the two ends. The V gene's germline CDR1 is ENHRY and CDR2 SYGVKD. The CDR3 contains 16 residues. The chain's CDR3 is CAISESTGYSNQPQHF. The CDR3 DNA reads TGTGCCATCAGTGAGTCAACAGGATATAGCAATCAGCCCCAGCATTTT.

The chain combines TRBV7-8 with TRBJ2-7; 8 bases match TRBD1. The V gene end was trimmed by 3 bases and the J gene end by 2 bases; junction bases not matched to a gene: 0. Germline V gene data show CDR1 as SGHVS and CDR2 as FQNEAQ. The CDR3 sequence is 13 residues long. The CDR3 nucleotides are TGTGCCAGCAGCTTGGACAGGGCCTACGAGCAGTACTTC. Its protein is CASSLDRAYEQYF.